Each of the 9 T cell receptor beta chains below was sequenced from the same sample in a study of T-cell reconstitution after alpha-beta-depleted transplantation in children. Unique molecular identifiers tagged the TCRbeta library. From the PCR reads, TCRdb called clonotypes with MiXCR, one entry per CDR3 protein. The sample yields hundreds of thousands of distinct CDR3 sequences, under 20% seen once. The starting material was PBMCs, mostly from graft donor cells, obtained 360 days after TCRalphabeta/CD19-depleted stem cell transplant. Receptors originate from a male patient aged 2 to 10 who had a stem cell transplant for acute lymphoblastic leukemia, so the T cells may come from the graft donor.

This clonotype was recorded a few times. The chain carries TRBV5-1 and TRBJ1-1; D unresolved. Germline values: CDR1 SGHRS, CDR2 YFSETQ. V lost 5 bases and J lost 5, with 16 bases in between. This CDR3 comprises 14 residues. The CDR3 reads CASRPGPTGTEAFF. The CDR3 nucleotides read TGCGCCAGCAGACCCGGACCAACGGGAACTGAAGCTTTCTTT.

V and J are TRBV11-2 and TRBJ2-1; 10 bases match TRBD2. The CDR3 is 18 amino acids. CDR1 SGHAT and CDR2 FQNNGV come from the germline V gene. Unmatched junction bases numbered 8, after V lost 0 bases and J lost 3 bases. This CDR3 is CASSLDGSSGSDYNEQFF. Written as DNA, the CDR3 is TGTGCCAGCAGCTTAGATGGGTCTAGCGGGAGTGACTACAATGAGCAGTTCTTC.

The chain employs TRBV3-1 and TRBJ2-2; 8 nucleotides agree with TRBD1. V gave up 5 bases and J gave up 4 bases; unmatched junction bases: 9. Germline V gene lookup returns CDR1 LGHDT and CDR2 YNNKEL (reference sequence). The CDR3 covers 16 residues. CDR3 coding DNA: TGTGCCAGCAGCTCCAGGGGGCCTGGAGGCACCGGGGAGCTGTTTTTT. Amino acids: CASSSRGPGGTGELFF.

This clonotype was picked up a small number of times. This chain uses TRBV7-8 with TRBJ2-1; D might be TRBD1 (6 bases). Germline V gene lookup returns CDR1 SGHVS and CDR2 FQNEAQ. Trimming removed 4 bases from V and 3 bases from J, with 16 bases in between. The CDR3 runs to 16 residues. The CDR3 region is CASSSQQGPIYNEQFF. The DNA for the CDR3 is TGTGCCAGCAGCTCCCAACAGGGTCCCATCTACAATGAGCAGTTCTTC.

The chain is built from TRBV11-3 and TRBJ2-5; D gene uncertain. Per the germline V gene, CDR1 is SGHNT and CDR2 is YENEEA. Trimming took off 4 bases at V and 5 bases at J, with 14 bases between the two ends. This CDR3 is 14 amino acids long. CDR3 DNA: TGTGCCAGCAGCTCCCCGGGTCCGAAGGAGACCCAGTACTTC. Its protein product is CASSSPGPKETQYF.

The chain links TRBV12-3 or TRBV12-4 to TRBJ1-5, with TRBD1 matching over 7 bases. V was clipped by 2 bases and J by 3 bases; unmatched bases: 4. The CDR3 totals 15 residues. In DNA, the CDR3 is TGTGCCAGCAGTTTACGACAGGGTTACAATCAGCCCCAGCATTTT. It yields the protein CASSLRQGYNQPQHF.

This clonotype was recorded at least ten times. The V and J genes are TRBV5-1 and TRBJ2-7, with 7 bases that match TRBD1. CDR1 SGHRS and CDR2 YFSETQ come from the germline V gene. J lost 0 bases, V lost 4 bases, and 13 bases had no gene match. The CDR3 is 17 amino acids. The CDR3 DNA reads as TGCGCCAGCAGCCGACAGGGTTCACAAAGGAACTCCTACGAGCAGTACTTC. Amino acid sequence: CASSRQGSQRNSYEQYF.

This sequence joins TRBV10-3 and TRBJ1-1; 7 bases are a match to TRBD1. This CDR3 region has 15 residues. Unmatched junction bases numbered 8, after V lost 3 bases and J lost 4 bases. The germline gives CDR1 ENHRY, CDR2 SYGVKD. CDR3 in amino acids: CAISDEGQDTTEAFF. CDR3 coding DNA: TGTGCCATCAGTGACGAAGGACAGGATACCACTGAAGCTTTCTTT.

This clonotype was recorded at least ten times. The J gene is TRBJ1-1, the V gene TRBV12-3 or TRBV12-4; the D is unclear. This CDR3 comprises 13 residues. With 3 bases removed from V and 1 base from J, the gap between germline ends came to 6 bases. CDR3 in DNA: TGTGCCAGCAGTTTGGGCCCGAACACTGAAGCTTTCTTT. It translates to CASSLGPNTEAFF.